This T cell receptor (beta chain) stems from a study of HIV-infected patients and healthy controls (dated by TCRdb to the mid-2010s). As for the study more broadly: The question the study tested was whether immune perturbation and reconstitution could be captured by deep TCR repertoire sequencing of small blood samples from HIV patients. The investigation overall reported the following: The apparent post-therapy recovery of the Gini index in HIV-infected patients was not reproduced in size-matched repertoire data. Sequencing depth was restricted by the use of whole blood, which also prevented the dynamics of distinct T-cell subpopulations from being separated. Rare events from HIV-infected data received too much weight under size-matching, and comparisons were complicated by unequal numbers of distinct sequences between patients and controls. HIV-associated CDR3s exhibited a significant reduction in frequency during therapy, whereas CMV-associated CDR3s exhibited no significant change, although the majority increased in frequency. Oligoclonality may be reflected in the significantly higher mean Gini indices of HIV-infected repertoires compared with controls. The study cohorts differed slightly in age and sex profile, but those differences did not account for the observed differences in diversity. A major limit on how widely the findings apply, in the view of the authors, was that only sixteen HIV-infected individuals were processed. In the study, no determination of donor HLA types was made. Healthy control repertoires showed roughly threefold more distinct CDR3s and higher Shannon diversity than untreated HIV+ repertoires. Alpha-beta chain pairing was not determined in the samples. By Jaccard index and by the count of highly shared sequences, healthy controls shared more CDR3s between individuals than HIV+ patients did. Compared with controls, HIV-infected patients showed significantly different mean usage of eight alpha and eight beta V genes. Alpha-chain CDR3s from MAIT cells occurred at high frequency in healthy controls but were severely depleted in HIV+ repertoires.

Using SuperScript III with primers targeting the alpha and beta constant regions, around 530 ng of RNA was reverse transcribed. Alpha and beta chain libraries were generated separately via chain-specific third strand synthesis with multiplexing indices. The protocol used a single primer pair to amplify all rearrangements within a chain, which avoided primer bias, and attached molecular barcodes to each cDNA molecule. The SP2 sequencing primer site and a random hexamer were carried on a 5' RACE adapter, to which purified cDNA was joined by T4 RNA Ligase 1. The authors primed second strand synthesis from the SP2 site with Phusion polymerase and used slow temperature ramps to favor optimal annealing. The 12-nucleotide barcode on each molecule comprised two random hexamer sequences, both introduced before amplification and concatenated. A short first PCR added P5 and P7 adapter elements plus a second index, followed by a roughly 24-cycle amplification PCR with P5s and P7 primers. The libraries went through approximately 28 PCR cycles in total, were quantified on a Qubit, were sized on a Bioanalyzer, and were diluted to around 4 nM. The normalized libraries were sequenced on an Illumina MiSeq using 2 x 250 paired-end kits. Reverse transcription reactions underwent purification over MinElute columns, with elution into around 9.4 ul Tris-Cl. Adapter ligations were incubated for 23 hours at 16 degrees C and subsequently purified with AMPure XP beads at a 1:1 ratio. Regarding the original processing steps: A modified Decombinator that output V, J, insert and barcode information was used to process the demultiplexed FASTQ files. Sequences that shared a barcode but differed from the dominant sequence were discarded as errors, and original cDNA molecules were estimated by counting barcodes clustered at Levenshtein distance 3. The R packages ineq, vegan, igraph and RCytoscape were used for downstream analyses, with IMGT nomenclature and CDR3 definitions applied. To avoid skew from clonal expansion, each TCR was counted once, and V gene usage was computed over distinct sequences. Whenever two unique CDR3 amino acid sequences within a donor differed by a single Levenshtein edit, similarity networks linked them. In the repertoires, a search was made for a compiled set of published HIV-specific CDR3s (approximately 90 alpha, approximately 700 beta) and CMV-specific CDR3s (about 13 alpha, about 250 beta). Random subsampling to size-matched repertoires demonstrated that the decreased diversity in patients did not result from their lower sequence numbers. TCRdb handled the public reads itself, with Q25 trimming in fastp and clone calling in MiXCR, and kept productive beta chains. Entries that share a CDR3 protein sequence are merged under the most common genes and DNA. The V and J calls follow TCRdb's processing rather than the paper's. The sample yields fewer than 20,000 distinct CDR3 sequences; around 6.7% were counted once. The top ten hold more than 7.5% of the sample.

Whole blood was used without cell fractionation, so the repertoire reflected all unsorted peripheral T cells. As controls, ten healthy donors without infection were sampled, and about 40% of the ten donors were sampled a second time approximately 14 weeks later. A roughly 2.7 ml sample of peripheral blood was drawn into Tempus tubes for RNA extraction. Residual genomic DNA was removed with the TURBO-DNase kit and globin mRNA was depleted with GLOBINclear. This clonotype is labeled medium-sized (0.01 to 0.1%). Its antigen is unknown. It has no much larger one-base neighbor in the sample; base qualities were not kept. From the cysteine through the phenylalanine, the CDR3 covers 13 amino acids. Just the 39-base CDR3 DNA is kept, in frame starting at base 1. From a lookup of the germline V gene, CDR1 and CDR2 are SNHLY and FYNNEI. The germline V end is reduced by 8 bases and the J end by 2 bases; junction bases left unmatched: 2.

What was sequenced was blood. Rearrangement joined TRBV2 to TRBJ1-5, and 8 junction bases match TRBD1. This receptor was obtained from an adult in good health. The CDR3 has the sequence CASQGAGNQPQHF. Read as DNA, the sequence is TGTGCCAGCCAGGGGGCTGGCAATCAGCCCCAGCATTTT.